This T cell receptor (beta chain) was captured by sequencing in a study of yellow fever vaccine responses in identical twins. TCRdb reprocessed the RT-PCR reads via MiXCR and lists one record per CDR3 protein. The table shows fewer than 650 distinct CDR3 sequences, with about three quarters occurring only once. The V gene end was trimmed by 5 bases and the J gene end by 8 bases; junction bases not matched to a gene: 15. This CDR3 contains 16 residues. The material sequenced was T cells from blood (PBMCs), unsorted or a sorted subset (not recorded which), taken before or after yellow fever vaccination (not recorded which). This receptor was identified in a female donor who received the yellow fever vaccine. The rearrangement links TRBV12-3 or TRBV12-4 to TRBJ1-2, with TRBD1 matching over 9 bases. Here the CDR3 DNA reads TGTGCCAGCAGTAGACAAACAGGGGGCGCCACGAAAGGCTACACCTTC. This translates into CASSRQTGGATKGYTF.